This passage covers 30 T cell receptor beta chains from one sample sequenced in a study of T and B cells in COVID-19 patients. TRB was amplified from roughly 250-500 ng of blood genomic DNA. BIOMED2 TRB-A/B primer pools were used in multiplex TRB PCR. TCRdb reprocessed the multiplex PCR reads via MiXCR and lists one record per CDR3 protein. The sample gives about 4,600 distinct CDR3 sequences, over 20% of which show up once; roughly 3% is in the top ten. The sample consisted of blood. These receptors were obtained from a human donor with active COVID-19.

The chain couples TRBV7-2 to TRBJ2-7, with TRBD1 identical over 7 bases. From germline, CDR1 is SGHTA and CDR2 FQGNSA. Trimming removed 6 bases from V and 4 bases from J; junction bases left unmatched: 6. The CDR3 extends over 13 amino acids. CDR3 loop: CASSLQGLYEQYF. The CDR3 DNA sequence: TGTGCCAGCAGTCTACAGGGGCTATACGAGCAGTACTTC.

This clonotype is deemed medium-sized. The V call is TRBV6-1, the J call TRBJ2-1, with 7 bases matching TRBD1. V lost 6 bases to trimming and J lost 4 bases; unmatched junction nucleotides: 3. Germline assignment: CDR1 MNHNS and CDR2 SASEGT. The CDR3 runs to 13 residues. CDR3 sequence (DNA): TGTGCCAGCAGCACGACAGGGTACAATGAGCAGTTCTTC. The encoded protein is CASSTTGYNEQFF.

This chain connects TRBV7-9 to TRBJ2-1; TRBD2 matches at 8 bases. Germline V gene sequence: CDR1 SEHNR, CDR2 FQNEAQ (reference sequence). The J segment lost 8 bases and the V segment lost 5 bases, leaving 17 bases of the junction unmatched. The CDR3 is 17 amino acids. CDR3 region: CASSRWSGSLISDEQFF. The CDR3 DNA reads TGTGCCAGCAGCCGATGGAGCGGGAGCCTAATTAGTGATGAGCAGTTCTTC.

This clonotype was counted ten times or more. This rearrangement joins TRBV5-1 to TRBJ2-1; D is ambiguous. V gave up 2 bases and J gave up 5 bases, with 8 bases separating them. The CDR3 covers 13 residues. Germline-derived CDR1 and CDR2 are SGHRS and YFSETQ. The CDR3 nucleotides are TGCGCCAGCAGCTTAGACCCCCACAATGAGCAGTTCTTC. This encodes CASSLDPHNEQFF.

The V call is TRBV20-1, the J call TRBJ1-1; TRBD1 might be the D (5 bases). CDR3 length: 14 residues. Deletions cut 0 bases from V and 4 bases from J, with 12 bases between. The V gene's germline CDR1 is DFQATT and CDR2 SNEGSKA (reference sequence). CDR3 sequence: CSARDRDYSTEAFF. Written as DNA, the CDR3 is TGCAGTGCTAGAGATAGGGACTACAGCACTGAAGCTTTCTTT.

This clonotype is medium-sized within its sample. V usage is TRBV19 and J usage is TRBJ1-5, with TRBD1 as a possible D gene (6 bases). The CDR3 length is 16 residues. Trimming removed 4 bases at V and 3 bases at J, with 16 bases between. CDR1 and CDR2 (germline): LNHDA, SQIVND (reference sequence). The CDR3 sequence is CASSTPTGSFNQPQHF. The CDR3 DNA is TGTGCCAGTAGTACGCCAACAGGGTCCTTCAATCAGCCCCAGCATTTT.

This clonotype was counted at least ten times. The chain joins TRBV7-9 to TRBJ1-4; D is undetermined. Trimming removed 5 bases from V and 5 bases from J, with 6 bases in between. The CDR3 is made up of 12 amino acids. CDR1 is SEHNR, CDR2 FQNEAQ, per germline (reference sequence). This CDR3 reads CASSRGNEKLFF. CDR3 DNA: TGTGCCAGCAGCCGCGGCAATGAAAAACTGTTTTTT. The full variable domain, in which reference TRBV7-9 and TRBJ1-4 provide the parts outside the CDR3, is DTGVSQNPRHKITKRGQNVTFRCDPISEHNRLYWYRQTLGQGPEFLTYFQNEAQLEKSRLLSDRFSAERPKGSFSTLEIQRTEQGDSAMYLCASSRGNEKLFFGSGTQLSVL.

This clonotype ranks as medium-sized. The chain uses TRBV13 and TRBJ1-6; no firm D call. Trimming removed 6 bases at V and 0 bases at J, with 15 bases between. Germline V CDR1 and CDR2: PRHDT, FYEKMQ (reference sequence). This CDR3 has 17 residues. The CDR3 here is CASRSHEASSYNSPLHF. The CDR3 coding sequence is TGTGCCAGCAGGTCCCACGAGGCTAGCTCCTATAATTCACCCCTCCACTTT.

In its sample, this clonotype ranks as medium-sized. Written as DNA, the CDR3 is TGTGCCAGCAGCACCGGGAGGGGACATAATTCACCCCTCCACTTT. It specifies CASSTGRGHNSPLHF. The chain combines TRBV6-5 with TRBJ1-6; D possibly corresponds to TRBD1 (5 bases). The CDR3 has 15 residues. CDR1 MNHEY and CDR2 SVGAGI come from the germline V gene. Trimming took 6 bases from V and 5 from J, leaving 14 bases between them.

This clonotype counts as medium-sized (0.01 to 0.1%). V and J are TRBV7-2 and TRBJ2-3; possible D gene TRBD2, 5 bases. The V gene's germline CDR1 is SGHTA and CDR2 FQGNSA. V was trimmed by 8 bases and J by 0 bases, leaving 12 bases between them. The CDR3 contains 14 residues. CDR3 in DNA: TGTGCCAGCGTGTCACGGGGAAGCACAGATACGCAGTATTTT. Translation: CASVSRGSTDTQYF. Complete variable domain (other parts from reference TRBV7-2 and TRBJ2-3): GAGVSQSPSNKVTEKGKDVELRCDPISGHTALYWYRQSLGQGLEFLIYFQGNSAPDKSGLPSDRFSAERTGGSVSTLTIQRTQQEDSAVYLCASVSRGSTDTQYFGPGTRLTVL.

The genes are TRBV5-1 and TRBJ2-2; D is perhaps TRBD2 (5 bases). Trimming took 0 bases from V and 4 from J, leaving 13 bases between them. Germline loops: CDR1 SGHRS, CDR2 YFSETQ. CDR3 size: 16 residues. CDR3 sequence (DNA): TGCGCCAGCAGCTTGGACACGGGAACTACCACCGGGGAGCTGTTTTTT. Its protein product is CASSLDTGTTTGELFF.

This clonotype came up a few times. This sequence joins TRBV12-3 or TRBV12-4 and TRBJ1-5; TRBD1 might be the D (5 bases). The CDR3 sequence is 14 residues long. Trimming removed 3 bases at V and 7 bases at J, with 13 bases between. The CDR3 DNA sequence: TGTGCCAGCAGTTTTGGGGCAAGCGGGCAGCCCCAGCATTTT. The encoded protein is CASSFGASGQPQHF.

This chain connects TRBV2 to TRBJ2-5; no clear D gene. V gave up 6 bases and J gave up 0 bases, with 8 bases separating them. The CDR3 has 13 residues. Germline lookup yields CDR1 SNHLY and CDR2 FYNNEI. CDR3 residues: CASSERHQETQYF. The CDR3 nucleotides are TGTGCCAGCAGCGAGCGACACCAAGAGACCCAGTACTTC. Combining the CDR3 with reference TRBV2 and TRBJ2-5 gives the whole variable domain EPEVTQTPSHQVTQMGQEVILRCVPISNHLYFYWYRQILGQKVEFLVSFYNNEISEKSEIFDDQFSVERPDGSNFTLKIRSTKLEDSAMYFCASSERHQETQYFGPGTRLLVL.

Here the CDR3 reads CASSLSGTGNHEQYF. CDR3 coding DNA: TGCGCCAGCAGCTTATCCGGGACAGGGAACCACGAGCAGTACTTC. The chain joins TRBV5-1 to TRBJ2-7, with 9 bases that match TRBD1. Germline values: CDR1 SGHRS, CDR2 YFSETQ. The V gene end was trimmed by 2 bases and the J gene end by 5 bases; junction bases not matched to a gene: 8. The CDR3 is 15 residues long.

V is TRBV4-2 and J is TRBJ1-2, with unresolved D. V lost 4 bases, J lost 7 bases, and 13 bases lay in between. From germline, CDR1 is LGHNA and CDR2 YNFKEQ. This CDR3 region has 13 residues. CDR3 DNA sequence: TGTGCCAGCAGCCGAGACATCCGCGGTGGCTACACCTTC. Its protein product is CASSRDIRGGYTF.

This clonotype was detected many times. The chain links TRBV6-1 to TRBJ1-1; 7 positions match TRBD1. V lost 4 bases to trimming and J lost 2 bases; unmatched junction nucleotides: 4. The CDR3 totals 14 residues. Germline CDR1 is MNHNS and CDR2 is SASEGT. The chain's CDR3 is CASSGGTANTEAFF. CDR3 coding DNA: TGTGCCAGCAGTGGGGGGACAGCTAACACTGAAGCTTTCTTT.

This clonotype was observed a handful of times. The chain is built from TRBV4-3 and TRBJ2-1; D is possibly TRBD2 (7 bases). CDR1 and CDR2 (germline): LGHNA, YSLEER. Deletions cut 0 bases from V and 4 bases from J, with 13 bases between. CDR3 length equals 16 residues. CDR3 in amino acids: CASSQDGGGLYNEQFF. CDR3 DNA sequence: TGCGCCAGCAGCCAAGATGGCGGGGGCCTTTACAATGAGCAGTTCTTC.

By sample fraction, this clonotype is medium-sized. This rearrangement joins TRBV6-2 or TRBV6-3 to TRBJ2-7; the D is unclear. V was trimmed by 7 bases and J by 6 bases, leaving 16 bases between them. Germline V CDR1 and CDR2: MNHEY, SVGEGT. CDR3 size: 13 residues. This CDR3 is CASTQHGWAEQYF. CDR3 bases: TGTGCCAGCACCCAGCACGGATGGGCCGAGCAGTACTTC.

The gene calls are TRBV12-3 or TRBV12-4 and TRBJ1-1; D is undetermined. This CDR3 spans 11 amino acids. V was clipped by 3 bases and J by 9 bases, with 8 bases between them. The CDR3 region is CASSFSRKAFF. CDR3 in DNA: TGTGCCAGCAGTTTTTCCCGAAAAGCTTTCTTT.

This clonotype was detected many times. The rearrangement links TRBV18 to TRBJ1-1, with a tentative D call TRBD1 (6 bases). CDR3 size: 13 residues. Germline CDR1 KGHSH, CDR2 LQKENI. The V and J ends lost 3 bases and 3 bases respectively, with 8 bases between them. CDR3: CASSPHRDTEAFF. Here the CDR3 DNA reads TGTGCCAGCTCACCCCACAGGGACACTGAAGCTTTCTTT.

This clonotype was recorded many times. The chain combines TRBV6-1 with TRBJ1-2; D perhaps matches TRBD1 (5 bases). Germline V lookup: CDR1 MNHNS, CDR2 SASEGT. Trimming stripped 9 bases from V and 8 bases from J, with 16 bases between. The CDR3 contains 12 residues. This chain's CDR3 is CASGGRVGGYTF. In DNA, the CDR3 is TGTGCCAGTGGGGGACGTGTCGGGGGCTACACCTTC.

As DNA, the CDR3 is TGCAGTGCTTCGGGACTAGGATTTAACTACGAGCAGTACTTC. As protein: CSASGLGFNYEQYF. V and J are TRBV20-1 and TRBJ2-7; 8 bases fit TRBD2. V shed 5 bases, J shed 3 bases, and the junction held 9 bases outside the gene matches. CDR1 is DFQATT and CDR2 is SNEGSKA in the germline V gene (reference sequence). This CDR3 contains 14 residues.

The chain joins TRBV25-1 to TRBJ1-6; possibly TRBD1 for D (6 bases). The germline CDR1 and CDR2 sequences are MGHDK and SYGVNS. Trimming took 2 bases from V and 9 from J, leaving 14 bases between them. There are 15 residues in the CDR3. Here the CDR3 DNA reads TGTGCCAGCAGTGAACAGGGGTTCGGGGGTTCACCCCTCCACTTT. The encoded protein is CASSEQGFGGSPLHF.

By sample share, this clonotype is medium-sized (0.01 to 0.1%). This chain connects TRBV7-2 to TRBJ2-1, with D possibly matching TRBD2 (6 bases). Germline CDR1 is SGHTA and CDR2 is FQGNSA. This CDR3 has 15 amino acids. V was cut by 0 bases and J by 3 bases, with 9 bases left in between. CDR3 residues: CASSLAGGNYNEQFF. In DNA form, the CDR3 reads TGTGCCAGCAGCTTAGCGGGGGGTAACTACAATGAGCAGTTCTTC.

This clonotype is classed as large. This chain links TRBV19 with TRBJ2-1; the D gene is possibly TRBD2 (5 bases). The CDR3 is made up of 14 amino acids. The V gene's germline CDR1 is LNHDA and CDR2 SQIVND (reference sequence). V was pared by 0 bases and J by 9 bases, with 12 bases between. The CDR3 nucleotides read TGTGCCAGTAGTATAGAAGAGGTAGAGGGTGAGCAGTTCTTC. Its protein is CASSIEEVEGEQFF.

The rearrangement joins TRBV7-9 to TRBJ1-3; D is unclear. The V gene's germline CDR1 is SEHNR and CDR2 FQNEAQ (reference sequence). Trimming took off 3 bases at V and 0 bases at J, with 6 bases between the two ends. CDR3 size: 14 residues. CDR3 in amino acids: CASSLSVSGNTIYF. The CDR3 coding sequence is TGTGCCAGCAGCTTGTCCGTCTCTGGAAACACCATATATTTT. The whole variable domain, filled in from reference TRBV7-9 and TRBJ1-3, reads DTGVSQNPRHKITKRGQNVTFRCDPISEHNRLYWYRQTLGQGPEFLTYFQNEAQLEKSRLLSDRFSAERPKGSFSTLEIQRTEQGDSAMYLCASSLSVSGNTIYFGEGSWLTVV.

By proportion, this clonotype is medium-sized (0.01 to 0.1%). The chain links TRBV5-5 to TRBJ2-6; D might be TRBD1 (6 bases). CDR1 and CDR2 from the germline V gene are SGHKS and YYEKEE (reference sequence). This CDR3 has 16 amino acids. V lost 4 bases to trimming and J lost 0 bases, with 11 bases between them. The CDR3: CASSPGQFSGANVLTF. The CDR3 DNA sequence: TGTGCCAGCAGCCCAGGACAGTTCTCTGGGGCCAACGTCCTGACTTTC.

In its sample, this clonotype was seen many times. The rearrangement uses TRBV6-5 and TRBJ1-1; D gene ambiguous. The germline V gene encodes CDR1 MNHEY and CDR2 SVGAGI. CDR3 length equals 14 residues. Trimming removed 6 bases from V and 2 bases from J, with 13 bases in between. CDR3 in amino acids: CASRPGPSNTEAFF. CDR3 bases: TGTGCCAGCAGACCCGGACCGTCAAACACTGAAGCTTTCTTT.

By share of the sample, this clonotype is medium-sized (0.01 to 0.1%). The genes are TRBV19 and TRBJ1-6; D not certain. This CDR3 comprises 13 residues. Trimming stripped 9 bases from V and 4 bases from J, with 10 bases between. Germline V CDR1 and CDR2: LNHDA, SQIVND (reference sequence). CDR3 sequence (DNA): TGTGCCAGCACCGTTTCTTATAATTCACCCCTCCACTTT. The encoded protein is CASTVSYNSPLHF.

This clonotype has at least ten counts. This sequence joins TRBV6-2 or TRBV6-3 and TRBJ2-5; D is undetermined. V gave up 6 bases and J gave up 1 base, with 15 bases separating them. CDR3 length: 15 amino acids. Germline V CDR1 and CDR2: MNHEY, SVGEGT. This CDR3 is CASRLITDFQETQYF. Written as DNA, the CDR3 is TGTGCCAGCAGATTAATAACAGATTTCCAAGAGACCCAGTACTTC.